Listed below are T cell receptor beta chains from one sample, sequenced in a study of OX40 agonist ivuxolimab in advanced cancers. Sequenced by immunoSEQ multiplex PCR; TCRdb stores in-frame clones only, minus some. This sample has under 90,000 clones, with 75% to 90% found just once. Sequenced here: CD4+ or CD8+ T cells sorted from blood, sampled in a trial of the OX40 agonist ivuxolimab. All receptors derive from an adult with an advanced solid tumor such as melanoma, head and neck, liver or kidney cancer. CDR3s include the opening cysteine and the closing phenylalanine or tryptophan. The order of the fields is D gene, V gene, J gene, clone size, CDR3 DNA, CDR3 protein. The D gene is left open where the match is weak. Clone size is not always given. Where it is, it says once, few, many or a class for expanded clones.

D gene: -; V gene: TRBV7-2; J gene: TRBJ1-2; clone size: -; CDR3 DNA: TGTGCCAGCAGCTTAGCTACCGTCAACTTAGGCTACACCTTC; CDR3 protein: CASSLATVNLGYTF
D gene: TRBD2; V gene: TRBV4-1; J gene: TRBJ2-7; clone size: -; CDR3 DNA: TGCGCCAGCAGCCAAGGTCGGCTAGCGGTCTACGAGCAGTACTTC; CDR3 protein: CASSQGRLAVYEQYF
D gene: TRBD1; V gene: TRBV5-4; J gene: TRBJ1-2; clone size: -; CDR3 DNA: TGTGCCAGCAGCCCAACAGGGGACTATGGCTACACCTTC; CDR3 protein: CASSPTGDYGYTF
D gene: -; V gene: TRBV4-2; J gene: TRBJ2-2; clone size: -; CDR3 DNA: TGTGCCAGCAGCCCTGGGACAAGAGAAAACACCGGGGAGCTGTTTTTT; CDR3 protein: CASSPGTRENTGELFF
D gene: -; V gene: TRBV29-1; J gene: TRBJ2-2; clone size: -; CDR3 DNA: TGCAGCGTTGAAGATATCAGGTGGGGAGGCACCGGGGAGCTGTTTTTT; CDR3 protein: CSVEDIRWGGTGELFF
D gene: -; V gene: TRBV6-6; J gene: TRBJ1-2; clone size: once; CDR3 DNA: TGTGCCAGCAGGGACCCTGGGGGTCGGGATGGCTACACCTTC; CDR3 protein: CASRDPGGRDGYTF
D gene: TRBD1; V gene: TRBV6-6; J gene: TRBJ1-3; clone size: -; CDR3 DNA: TGTGCCAGCAGTTACGCCCAGGGGGCAACTGGAAACACCATATATTTT; CDR3 protein: CASSYAQGATGNTIYF
D gene: -; V gene: TRBV5-6; J gene: TRBJ2-4; clone size: once; CDR3 DNA: TGTGCCAGCAGCTTATCAGCCCAAGCCAAAAACATTCAGTACTTC; CDR3 protein: CASSLSAQAKNIQYF
D gene: -; V gene: TRBV11-3; J gene: TRBJ2-1; clone size: -; CDR3 DNA: TGTGCCAGCAGCTCGCCCCTTGGCGACAGTAAAAGGGTCAATGAGCAGTTCTTC; CDR3 protein: CASSSPLGDSKRVNEQFF
D gene: -; V gene: TRBV5-1; J gene: TRBJ1-5; clone size: -; CDR3 DNA: TGCGCCAGCAGCCTGGAGGGCGGAGGGCCCCAGCATTTT; CDR3 protein: CASSLEGGGPQHF
D gene: -; V gene: TRBV13; J gene: TRBJ2-3; clone size: few; CDR3 DNA: TGTGCCAGCAGCTTGGAAGATGCGGGACGAGATACGCAGTATTTT; CDR3 protein: CASSLEDAGRDTQYF
D gene: -; V gene: TRBV7-1; J gene: TRBJ2-7; clone size: -; CDR3 DNA: TGTGCCAGCAGCGCAGGGACTTCGGGGGAGCAGTACTTC; CDR3 protein: CASSAGTSGEQYF
D gene: -; V gene: TRBV6-6; J gene: TRBJ1-6; clone size: -; CDR3 DNA: TGTGCCAGCAGTTACCCTGGACGGATTAATTCACCCCTCCACTTT; CDR3 protein: CASSYPGRINSPLHF
D gene: TRBD1; V gene: TRBV5-4; J gene: TRBJ2-4; clone size: -; CDR3 DNA: TGTGCCAGCAGCTTAATGGGCCAGGGGGCCTACATTCAGTACTTC; CDR3 protein: CASSLMGQGAYIQYF
D gene: -; V gene: TRBV19; J gene: TRBJ1-1; clone size: -; CDR3 DNA: TGTGCCAGTATTCCTTCCGGGGGGCTCATGAACACTGAAGCTTTCTTT; CDR3 protein: CASIPSGGLMNTEAFF
D gene: -; V gene: TRBV2; J gene: TRBJ1-5; clone size: -; CDR3 DNA: TGTGCCAGCAGTGAAGCTTTTCAATTAAATCAGCCCCAGCATTTT; CDR3 protein: CASSEAFQLNQPQHF
D gene: TRBD2; V gene: TRBV18; J gene: TRBJ2-1; clone size: -; CDR3 DNA: TGTGCCAGCTCACCACAAAGCGGGGGCTACAATGAGCAGTTCTTC; CDR3 protein: CASSPQSGGYNEQFF
D gene: -; V gene: TRBV5-1; J gene: TRBJ2-3; clone size: once; CDR3 DNA: TGCGCCAGCAGCTTGGGGGATAGCACAGATACGCAGTATTTT; CDR3 protein: CASSLGDSTDTQYF
D gene: -; V gene: TRBV5-1; J gene: TRBJ2-7; clone size: -; CDR3 DNA: TGCGCCAGCAGCTTGATTGGACCCGGGTATTCCTACGAGCAGTACTTC; CDR3 protein: CASSLIGPGYSYEQYF
D gene: -; V gene: TRBV9; J gene: TRBJ2-7; clone size: -; CDR3 DNA: TGTGCCAGCAGCTTGGAGGGGGGCCCCTACGAGCAGTACTTC; CDR3 protein: CASSLEGGPYEQYF
D gene: TRBD2; V gene: TRBV7-9; J gene: TRBJ2-1; clone size: -; CDR3 DNA: TGTGCCAGCAGCTTTACCGGGACTAGCGGGGGAACCTACAATGAGCAGTTCTTC; CDR3 protein: CASSFTGTSGGTYNEQFF
D gene: -; V gene: TRBV7-2; J gene: TRBJ2-3; clone size: -; CDR3 DNA: TGTGCCAGCAGCGCGACATCGGGCACAGATACGCAGTATTTT; CDR3 protein: CASSATSGTDTQYF
D gene: TRBD1; V gene: TRBV7-9; J gene: TRBJ1-1; clone size: -; CDR3 DNA: TGTGCCAGCAGCTCGGGACAGGGGACAAACACTGAAGCTTTCTTT; CDR3 protein: CASSSGQGTNTEAFF
D gene: TRBD2; V gene: TRBV10-3; J gene: TRBJ2-1; clone size: -; CDR3 DNA: TGTGCCATCAGTGACACGGGAGGTACGGGCAATGAGCAGTTCTTC; CDR3 protein: CAISDTGGTGNEQFF
D gene: -; V gene: TRBV20-1; J gene: TRBJ1-2; clone size: few; CDR3 DNA: TGCAGTGCCCAATTATCCTATGGCTACACCTTC; CDR3 protein: CSAQLSYGYTF
D gene: TRBD1; V gene: TRBV6-1; J gene: TRBJ1-5; clone size: -; CDR3 DNA: TGTGCCAGCAGTGCCGGGACAGCTCAGCCCCAGCATTTT; CDR3 protein: CASSAGTAQPQHF
D gene: -; V gene: TRBV7-8; J gene: TRBJ1-5; clone size: -; CDR3 DNA: TGTGCCAGCAGCTTGCTGGTCGGCAATCAGCCCCAGCATTTT; CDR3 protein: CASSLLVGNQPQHF
D gene: -; V gene: TRBV28; J gene: TRBJ1-2; clone size: -; CDR3 DNA: TGTGCCAGCAGTTTACCCCCCCGAGGGGCGAATGGCTACACCTTC; CDR3 protein: CASSLPPRGANGYTF
D gene: TRBD1; V gene: TRBV7-2; J gene: TRBJ1-2; clone size: -; CDR3 DNA: TGTGCCAGCAGCTCCCCCCCGGACAGGGGGTATGGCTACACCTTC; CDR3 protein: CASSSPPDRGYGYTF
D gene: -; V gene: TRBV7-2; J gene: TRBJ2-1; clone size: -; CDR3 DNA: TGTGCCAGCAGCCGTCAACTCGGGGCGGTGGACAATGAGCAGTTCTTC; CDR3 protein: CASSRQLGAVDNEQFF
D gene: -; V gene: TRBV11-1; J gene: TRBJ2-1; clone size: -; CDR3 DNA: TGTGCCAGCAGCTTAGAGCAACTAAATGAGCAGTTCTTC; CDR3 protein: CASSLEQLNEQFF
D gene: TRBD2; V gene: TRBV9; J gene: TRBJ2-1; clone size: -; CDR3 DNA: TGTGCCAGCAGCGTAGCCCCTAGCGGGGGGTCCCTTGTCGGCAATGAGCAGTTCTTC; CDR3 protein: CASSVAPSGGSLVGNEQFF
D gene: TRBD2; V gene: TRBV5-1; J gene: TRBJ2-2; clone size: few; CDR3 DNA: TGCGCCAGCAGCTTGGCTAGCGGGAGTGGGACCGGGGAGCTGTTTTTT; CDR3 protein: CASSLASGSGTGELFF
D gene: TRBD1; V gene: TRBV2; J gene: TRBJ1-2; clone size: -; CDR3 DNA: TGTGCCAGCAGTGAAGCGATCGACAGGGGGCAGGCCGGCTACACCTTC; CDR3 protein: CASSEAIDRGQAGYTF
D gene: -; V gene: TRBV5-1; J gene: TRBJ1-5; clone size: few; CDR3 DNA: TGCGCCAGCAGCTTGGGAAGAGTCAATCAGCCCCAGCATTTT; CDR3 protein: CASSLGRVNQPQHF
D gene: -; V gene: TRBV19; J gene: TRBJ1-2; clone size: -; CDR3 DNA: TGTGCCAGTAGACGGGGCTTCTATGGCTACACCTTC; CDR3 protein: CASRRGFYGYTF
D gene: TRBD1; V gene: TRBV4-1; J gene: TRBJ2-6; clone size: -; CDR3 DNA: TGCGCCAGCAGCCTACGGGACAGGGGTTTCTCTGGGGCCAACGTCCTGACTTTC; CDR3 protein: CASSLRDRGFSGANVLTF
D gene: TRBD1; V gene: TRBV6-6; J gene: TRBJ1-1; clone size: -; CDR3 DNA: TGTGCCAGCAGTTTCTTGACAGGGGGGAACACTGAAGCTTTCTTT; CDR3 protein: CASSFLTGGNTEAFF
D gene: TRBD2; V gene: TRBV2; J gene: TRBJ2-1; clone size: -; CDR3 DNA: TGTGCCAGCACTGAGCGGGATGGAGGGTTCTTC; CDR3 protein: CASTERDGGFF
D gene: TRBD1; V gene: TRBV14; J gene: TRBJ2-7; clone size: -; CDR3 DNA: TGTGCCAGCAGCCAAGATCGGGCGAACAGGGGTCTTTACGAGCAGTACTTC; CDR3 protein: CASSQDRANRGLYEQYF
D gene: -; V gene: TRBV10-1; J gene: TRBJ2-7; clone size: -; CDR3 DNA: TGCGCCAGCAGGTTCGTCTCAGAGCAGTACTTC; CDR3 protein: CASRFVSEQYF
D gene: TRBD1; V gene: TRBV14; J gene: TRBJ2-7; clone size: -; CDR3 DNA: TGTGCCAGCAGCCCCCCGACAGGGGCCTACGAGCAGTACTTC; CDR3 protein: CASSPPTGAYEQYF
D gene: -; V gene: TRBV9; J gene: TRBJ1-6; clone size: -; CDR3 DNA: TGTGCCAGCAGCGTAGCTGGAGAGGTCTTGAGTTCACCCCTCCACTTT; CDR3 protein: CASSVAGEVLSSPLHF
D gene: -; V gene: TRBV6-1; J gene: TRBJ2-7; clone size: -; CDR3 DNA: TGTGCCAGCAGCCCGCAGGGGCCCTCCTACGAGCAGTACTTC; CDR3 protein: CASSPQGPSYEQYF
D gene: -; V gene: TRBV5-1; J gene: TRBJ2-2; clone size: -; CDR3 DNA: TGCGCCAGCAAGCCGGGATCGAACACCGGGGAGCTGTTTTTT; CDR3 protein: CASKPGSNTGELFF
D gene: -; V gene: TRBV18; J gene: TRBJ1-2; clone size: -; CDR3 DNA: TGTGCCAGCTCTCTCAGCAACACCTATGGCTACACCTTC; CDR3 protein: CASSLSNTYGYTF
D gene: -; V gene: TRBV6-1; J gene: TRBJ2-3; clone size: -; CDR3 DNA: TGTGCCAGCAGTGACCATCCCAAGAATACGCAGTATTTT; CDR3 protein: CASSDHPKNTQYF
D gene: -; V gene: TRBV29-1; J gene: TRBJ2-3; clone size: -; CDR3 DNA: TGCAGCGTTGGGCGGGGAGCCACAGATACGCAGTATTTT; CDR3 protein: CSVGRGATDTQYF
D gene: -; V gene: TRBV4-3; J gene: TRBJ1-5; clone size: few; CDR3 DNA: TGCGCCAGCAGCCAAGGGAGGAGGGAGAGTCAGCCCCAGCATTTT; CDR3 protein: CASSQGRRESQPQHF
D gene: TRBD1; V gene: TRBV6-6; J gene: TRBJ1-1; clone size: -; CDR3 DNA: TGTGCCAGCAGTTACGGGACAGGGCTGAGGGGCACTGAAGCTTTCTTT; CDR3 protein: CASSYGTGLRGTEAFF
D gene: TRBD2; V gene: TRBV2; J gene: TRBJ2-1; clone size: -; CDR3 DNA: TGTGCCAGCAGTCGACTAGCGGGCTTAGGAAGCTCCTACAATGAGCAGTTCTTC; CDR3 protein: CASSRLAGLGSSYNEQFF
D gene: -; V gene: TRBV13; J gene: TRBJ1-1; clone size: once; CDR3 DNA: TGTGCCAGCAGCTCCCGCCAGGGATGGACTGAAGCTTTCTTT; CDR3 protein: CASSSRQGWTEAFF
D gene: TRBD2; V gene: TRBV11-2; J gene: TRBJ2-7; clone size: -; CDR3 DNA: TGTGCCAGCAGCTTATCTAGCGGGCACTCAGGTACCTACGAGCAGTACTTC; CDR3 protein: CASSLSSGHSGTYEQYF
D gene: -; V gene: TRBV21-1; J gene: TRBJ1-5; clone size: -; CDR3 DNA: TGTGCCAGCACCCGGGATTGGGGTGGGGAGCCCCAGCATTTT; CDR3 protein: CASTRDWGGEPQHF
D gene: -; V gene: TRBV5-1; J gene: TRBJ2-5; clone size: -; CDR3 DNA: TGCGCCAGCAGCTTGCCGAAAGAGACCCAGTACTTC; CDR3 protein: CASSLPKETQYF